The next 19 T cell receptor beta chains were all read from a single sample in a study of CD8 T cells in ankylosing spondylitis. From the 5' RACE reads, TCRdb called clonotypes with MiXCR, one entry per CDR3 protein. The table includes under 300,000 distinct CDR3 sequences, about 10% detected once. Sequenced input: blood, either unsorted or a sorted T cell fraction (not recorded which). Receptors originate from a male donor with ankylosing spondylitis or in good health (not recorded which).

The sample holds many counts of this clonotype. V is TRBV10-3 and J is TRBJ2-5; 8 bases are shared with TRBD1. Germline loops: CDR1 ENHRY, CDR2 SYGVKD. The CDR3 runs 14 residues. Trimming cost V 6 bases and J 5 bases; bases outside gene matches: 8. CDR3 amino acids: CAIRDRAEGETQYF. CDR3 DNA sequence: TGTGCCATCAGGGACAGGGCCGAAGGGGAGACCCAGTACTTC.

In its sample, this clonotype was seen many times. V is TRBV20-1 and J is TRBJ2-3; D is unresolved. The CDR3 has 13 residues. Per germline, CDR1 DFQATT and CDR2 SNEGSKA (reference sequence). The V end lost 1 base, the J end lost 0 bases, and 5 bases lay between the germline ends. CDR3 bases: TGCAGTGCTAGAGGGCCTAGCACAGATACGCAGTATTTT. The encoded protein is CSARGPSTDTQYF.

This clonotype was detected many times. The V and J genes are TRBV20-1 and TRBJ2-1; 8 nucleotides agree with TRBD2. CDR1 is DFQATT, CDR2 SNEGSKA, per germline (reference sequence). Trimming at V came to 1 base and at J to 4 bases, leaving 6 bases not matched to a gene. The CDR3 spans 15 residues. DNA of the CDR3: TGCAGTGCTAGAGGGGTAGCGGGGCTATACAATGAGCAGTTCTTC. It encodes CSARGVAGLYNEQFF.

This clonotype was seen many times. This sequence joins TRBV9 and TRBJ2-1, with D hard to call. This CDR3 is built from 12 residues. Trimming took 4 bases from V and 9 from J, leaving 11 bases between them. Germline CDR1 is SGDLS and CDR2 is YYNGEE. CDR3 coding DNA: TGTGCCAGCAGCCCACCTAGTACTGAGCAGTTCTTC. Translated: CASSPPSTEQFF.

This clonotype was picked up a small number of times. CDR3 amino acids: CASSQLSRSTDTQYF. Here the CDR3 DNA reads TGCGCCAGCAGCCAATTGTCCAGAAGCACAGATACGCAGTATTTT. The chain employs TRBV4-1 and TRBJ2-3; D remains ambiguous. V lost 2 bases to trimming and J lost 0 bases, with 9 bases between them. From germline, CDR1 is MGHRA and CDR2 YSYEKL. The length of the CDR3 is 15 residues.

There are a few counts of this clonotype. This chain uses TRBV12-3 or TRBV12-4 with TRBJ1-1; perhaps TRBD1 as D (6 bases). This CDR3 has 14 residues. V lost 5 bases to trimming and J lost 5 bases, with 15 bases between them. CDR3 sequence reads: CASSGGGRRTEAFF. In DNA form, the CDR3 reads TGTGCCAGCAGTGGGGGGGGGCGAAGGACTGAAGCTTTCTTT.

V and J are TRBV5-1 and TRBJ2-2; perhaps TRBD2 as D (5 bases). This CDR3 is built from 16 residues. Deletions cut 5 bases from V and 1 base from J, with 15 bases between. Looked up from germline, CDR1 is SGHRS and CDR2 is YFSETQ. The CDR3 sequence is CASSPAVGRNTGELFF. The CDR3 DNA reads as TGCGCCAGCAGTCCGGCGGTAGGGAGGAACACCGGGGAGCTGTTTTTT. Supplemented by reference TRBV5-1 and TRBJ2-2, the full variable domain reads KAGVTQTPRYLIKTRGQQVTLSCSPISGHRSVSWYQQTPGQGLQFLFEYFSETQRNKGNFPGRFSGRQFSNSRSEMNVSTLELGDSALYLCASSPAVGRNTGELFFGEGSRLTVL.

This clonotype appeared a few times. DNA for the CDR3: TGTGCCAGCAGGGGTAATGAGCAGTTCTTC. It yields the protein CASRGNEQFF. The chain couples TRBV2 to TRBJ2-1, with D hard to call. Looked up from germline, CDR1 is SNHLY and CDR2 is FYNNEI. V gave up 6 bases and J gave up 7 bases, with 4 bases separating them. There are 10 residues in the CDR3.

This clonotype has at least ten counts. V is TRBV25-1 and J is TRBJ2-7; the match to TRBD2 covers 9 bases. Germline V gene sequence: CDR1 MGHDK, CDR2 SYGVNS. V gave up 4 bases and J gave up 2 bases; unmatched junction bases: 6. The CDR3 has 15 residues. The CDR3 loop is CASSGLAGPTYEQYF. The CDR3 DNA follows: TGTGCCAGCAGTGGGCTAGCGGGGCCTACCTACGAGCAGTACTTC.

This clonotype occurred a few times. This chain connects TRBV3-1 to TRBJ2-3; 10 bases match TRBD2. Unmatched junction bases numbered 5, after V lost 1 base and J lost 4 bases. The CDR3 runs 16 residues. Germline V gene data show CDR1 as LGHDT and CDR2 as YNNKEL (reference sequence). This chain's CDR3 is CASSQGPSGGSDTQYF. CDR3 bases: TGTGCCAGCAGCCAAGGCCCTAGCGGGGGTTCAGATACGCAGTATTTT.

This clonotype was observed at least ten times. This chain joins TRBV12-3 or TRBV12-4 and TRBJ1-5; no clear D gene. The CDR3 runs to 14 residues. Trimming removed 3 bases from V and 3 bases from J, with 9 bases in between. The CDR3 protein is CASSFAGINQPQHF. The CDR3 DNA is TGTGCCAGCAGTTTTGCCGGTATCAATCAGCCCCAGCATTTT.

Concerning this clonotype: The germline gene is not matched at one end of the junction; a read error may be the cause. The chain employs TRBV20-1 and TRBJ2-5; D not resolved. The CDR3 runs to 13 residues. CDR1 is DFQATT, CDR2 SNEGSKA, per germline (reference sequence). This chain's CDR3 is CSAGERRGETQYF. CDR3 sequence (DNA): TGCAGTGCTGGAGAGCGTCGAGGAGAGACCCAGTACTTC.

The table lists this clonotype with a few counts. The chain joins TRBV7-9 to TRBJ2-1; no reliable D call. V lost 5 bases and J lost 7, with 24 bases in between. This CDR3 contains 17 residues. Germline values: CDR1 SEHNR, CDR2 FQNEAQ (reference sequence). CDR3 protein: CASSLLPAPRVRNEQFF. Written as DNA, the CDR3 is TGTGCCAGCAGCCTCCTTCCGGCGCCCCGGGTTAGGAATGAGCAGTTCTTC.

This clonotype was detected a few times. The rearrangement links TRBV7-3 to TRBJ2-1; the D is unclear. The germline gives CDR1 SGHTA, CDR2 FQGTGA. The CDR3 covers 18 residues. V dropped 0 bases and J dropped 5 bases, with 20 bases sitting between them. CDR3 in DNA: TGTGCCAGCAGCTTAACGGTGGGCGGATCAGCTGGCAACAATGAGCAGTTCTTC. It codes for CASSLTVGGSAGNNEQFF.

This clonotype was seen more than once but under ten times. The CDR3 DNA reads as TGTGCCAGCAGTGCACGTAGCGGGGGTCACAATGAGCAGTTCTTC. This gives the protein CASSARSGGHNEQFF. The chain is built from TRBV2 and TRBJ2-1; TRBD2 matches at 9 bases. Germline V gene data show CDR1 as SNHLY and CDR2 as FYNNEI. This CDR3 contains 15 residues. Trimming removed 4 bases from V and 5 bases from J; junction bases left unmatched: 6.

This clonotype came up a few times. The chain is built from TRBV10-3 and TRBJ1-3; 7 bases are shared with TRBD1. CDR3 length: 15 amino acids. V dropped 0 bases and J dropped 7; count of bases not matched to a gene: 6. Germline CDR1 and CDR2: ENHRY and SYGVKD. In DNA, the CDR3 is TGTGCCATCAGTGAGTCGACAGGGATACTTAACACCATATATTTT. This translates into CAISESTGILNTIYF.

This clonotype showed up many times. The V gene is TRBV20-1, the J gene TRBJ2-3; D unresolved. The CDR3 has 13 residues. CDR1 and CDR2 (germline): DFQATT, SNEGSKA (reference sequence). Trimming took 0 bases from V and 0 from J, leaving 4 bases between them. The CDR3 DNA is TGCAGTGCTAGAGAATCTAGCACAGATACGCAGTATTTT. Its translation: CSARESSTDTQYF.

There are a few counts of this clonotype. The chain couples TRBV9 to TRBJ2-4; 10 nucleotides align to TRBD1. V was clipped by 3 bases and J by 6 bases; unmatched bases: 3. The germline CDR1 and CDR2 sequences are SGDLS and YYNGEE. The CDR3 totals 14 residues. The CDR3 DNA reads TGTGCCAGCAGCGGCCGGGACAGGGGAAACATTCAGTACTTC. Protein: CASSGRDRGNIQYF.

This clonotype has just a few counts. The chain couples TRBV5-1 to TRBJ2-2, with no clear D. Looked up from germline, CDR1 is SGHRS and CDR2 is YFSETQ. V was pared by 4 bases and J by 6 bases, with 16 bases between. The CDR3 contains 15 residues. The DNA for the CDR3 is TGCGCCAGCAGCACTTCATCCAGAATAGCCGGGGAGCTGTTTTTT. It codes for CASSTSSRIAGELFF.